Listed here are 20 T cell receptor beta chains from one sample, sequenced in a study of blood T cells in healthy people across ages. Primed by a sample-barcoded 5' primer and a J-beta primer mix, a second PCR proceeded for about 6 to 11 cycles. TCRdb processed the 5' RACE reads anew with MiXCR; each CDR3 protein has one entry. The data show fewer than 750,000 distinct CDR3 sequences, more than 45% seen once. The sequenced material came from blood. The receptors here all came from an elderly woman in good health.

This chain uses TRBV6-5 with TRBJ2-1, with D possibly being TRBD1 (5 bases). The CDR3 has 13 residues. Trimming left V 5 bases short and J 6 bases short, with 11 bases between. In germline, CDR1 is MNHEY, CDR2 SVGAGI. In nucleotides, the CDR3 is TGTGCCAGCAGTGGGGCACAAGCCAATGAGCAGTTCTTC. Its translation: CASSGAQANEQFF.

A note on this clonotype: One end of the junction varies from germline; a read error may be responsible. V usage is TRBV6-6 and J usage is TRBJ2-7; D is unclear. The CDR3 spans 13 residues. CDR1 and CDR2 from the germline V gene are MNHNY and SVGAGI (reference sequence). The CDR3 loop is CASSDSIVDEQYF. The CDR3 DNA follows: TGTGCCAGCAGTGACTCGATCGTTGACGAGCAGTACTTC.

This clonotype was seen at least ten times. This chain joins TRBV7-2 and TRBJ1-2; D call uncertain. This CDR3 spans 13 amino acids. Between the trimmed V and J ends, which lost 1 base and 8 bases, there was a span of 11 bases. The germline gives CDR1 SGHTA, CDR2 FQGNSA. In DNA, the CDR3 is TGTGCCAGCAGCTTAGGGGGTTCGCGAGGCTACACCTTC. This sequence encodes CASSLGGSRGYTF.

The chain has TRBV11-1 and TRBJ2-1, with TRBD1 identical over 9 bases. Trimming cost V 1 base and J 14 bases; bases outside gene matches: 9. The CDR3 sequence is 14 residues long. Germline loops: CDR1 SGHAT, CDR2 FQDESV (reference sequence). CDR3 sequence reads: CASSLGAGQGGKFF. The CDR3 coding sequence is TGTGCCAGCAGCTTAGGAGCGGGACAGGGAGGGAAGTTCTTC.

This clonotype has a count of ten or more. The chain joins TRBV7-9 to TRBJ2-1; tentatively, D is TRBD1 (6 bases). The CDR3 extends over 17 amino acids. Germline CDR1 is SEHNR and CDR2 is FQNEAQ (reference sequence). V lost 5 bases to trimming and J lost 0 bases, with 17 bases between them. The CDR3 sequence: CASSHAQGHYSYNEQFF. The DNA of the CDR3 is TGTGCCAGCAGCCACGCCCAGGGACATTACTCCTACAATGAGCAGTTCTTC.

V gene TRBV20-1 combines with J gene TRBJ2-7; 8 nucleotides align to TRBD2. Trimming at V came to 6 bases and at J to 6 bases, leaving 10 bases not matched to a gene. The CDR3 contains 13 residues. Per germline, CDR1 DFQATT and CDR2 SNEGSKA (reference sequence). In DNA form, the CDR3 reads TGCAGTGCCCCCAAGCGGGAGAGGAGCGAGCAGTACTTC. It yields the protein CSAPKRERSEQYF.

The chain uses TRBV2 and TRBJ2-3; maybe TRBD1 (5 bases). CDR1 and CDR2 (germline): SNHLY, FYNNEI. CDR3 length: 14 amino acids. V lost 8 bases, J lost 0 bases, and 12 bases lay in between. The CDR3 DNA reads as TGTGCCAGCCAGAACAGACAGAGCACAGATACGCAGTATTTT. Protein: CASQNRQSTDTQYF.

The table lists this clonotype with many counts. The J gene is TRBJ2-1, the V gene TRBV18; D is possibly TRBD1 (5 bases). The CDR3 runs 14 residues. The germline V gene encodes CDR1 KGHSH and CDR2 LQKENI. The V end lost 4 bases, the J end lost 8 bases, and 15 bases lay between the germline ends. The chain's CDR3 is CASSLARGRDEQFF. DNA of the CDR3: TGTGCCAGCTCACTTGCAAGGGGCAGGGATGAGCAGTTCTTC.

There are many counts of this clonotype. CDR3 residues: CASSALTGVGEQYF. As DNA, the CDR3 is TGTGCCAGCAGTGCCCTTACAGGGGTTGGCGAGCAGTACTTC. J is TRBJ2-7 and V is TRBV2; the match to TRBD1 covers 7 bases. V trimming: 4 bases; J trimming: 6 bases; junction bases outside the gene matches: 9. This CDR3 is 14 amino acids long. Per the germline V gene, CDR1 is SNHLY and CDR2 is FYNNEI.

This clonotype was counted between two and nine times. The CDR3 DNA sequence: TGCAGCGTCCAGGCGACAGGGGTTTTAGCCGGGGAGCTGTTTTTT. Translation gives CSVQATGVLAGELFF. The genes are TRBV29-1 and TRBJ2-2; 8 bases match TRBD1. Germline assignment: CDR1 SQVTM and CDR2 ANQGSEA. The CDR3 spans 15 residues. With 6 bases clipped from V and 6 bases from J, the junction kept 12 bases outside the gene matches.

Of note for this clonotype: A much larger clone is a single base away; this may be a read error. CDR3: CASSRPRDVYNEQYF. DNA of the CDR3: TGTGCCAGCAGCCGACCCCGGGACGTCTACAATGAGCAGTACTTC. The V and J genes are TRBV28 and TRBJ2-7, with D perhaps being TRBD1 or TRBD2 (5 bases each). This CDR3 contains 15 residues. CDR1 is MDHEN, CDR2 SYDVKM, per germline. The V end was cut by 6 bases, the J end by 7 bases, with 22 bases between.

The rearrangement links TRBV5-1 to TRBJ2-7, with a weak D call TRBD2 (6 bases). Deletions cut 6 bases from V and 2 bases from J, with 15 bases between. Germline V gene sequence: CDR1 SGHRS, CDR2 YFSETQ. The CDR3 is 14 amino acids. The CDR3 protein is CASTENGLTYEQYF. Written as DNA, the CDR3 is TGCGCCAGCACCGAAAACGGACTAACCTACGAGCAGTACTTC. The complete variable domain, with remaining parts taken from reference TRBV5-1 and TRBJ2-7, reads KAGVTQTPRYLIKTRGQQVTLSCSPISGHRSVSWYQQTPGQGLQFLFEYFSETQRNKGNFPGRFSGRQFSNSRSEMNVSTLELGDSALYLCASTENGLTYEQYFGPGTRLTVT.

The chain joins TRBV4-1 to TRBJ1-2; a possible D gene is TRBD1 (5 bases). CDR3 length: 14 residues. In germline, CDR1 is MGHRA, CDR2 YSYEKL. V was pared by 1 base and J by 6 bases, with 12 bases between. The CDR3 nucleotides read TGCGCCAGCAGCCAAGGGTCAGGGCGGGATGGCTACACCTTC. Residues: CASSQGSGRDGYTF.

CDR3 residues: CASSPTGIRTTSPLHF. The CDR3 DNA is TGTGCCAGCTCACCAACGGGGATCAGAACTACTTCACCCCTCCACTTT. The chain employs TRBV18 and TRBJ1-6; no definite D call. Germline V CDR1 and CDR2: KGHSH, LQKENI. The CDR3 totals 16 residues. Trimming took off 2 bases at V and 9 bases at J, with 17 bases between the two ends.

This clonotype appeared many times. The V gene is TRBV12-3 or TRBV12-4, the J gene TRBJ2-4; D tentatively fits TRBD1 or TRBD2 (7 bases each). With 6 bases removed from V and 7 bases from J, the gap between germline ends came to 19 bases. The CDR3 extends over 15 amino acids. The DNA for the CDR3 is TGTGCCAGCAGCCCCAGGGGGGGGTTAAGGAACATTCAGTACTTC. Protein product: CASSPRGGLRNIQYF.

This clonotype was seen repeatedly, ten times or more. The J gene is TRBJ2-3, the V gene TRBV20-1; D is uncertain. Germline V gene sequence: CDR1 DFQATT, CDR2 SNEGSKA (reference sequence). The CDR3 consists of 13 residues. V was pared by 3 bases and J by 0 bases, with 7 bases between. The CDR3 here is CSARSPSTDTQYF. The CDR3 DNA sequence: TGCAGTGCTAGGTCTCCTAGCACAGATACGCAGTATTTT.

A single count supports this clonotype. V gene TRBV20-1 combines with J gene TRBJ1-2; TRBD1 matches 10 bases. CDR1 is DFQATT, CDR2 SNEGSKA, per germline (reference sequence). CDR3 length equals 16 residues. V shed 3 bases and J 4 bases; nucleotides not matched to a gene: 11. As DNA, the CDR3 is TGCAGTGCTAGGGAGGGGGACAGGGGTAATGGCTATGGCTACACCTTC. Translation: CSAREGDRGNGYGYTF.

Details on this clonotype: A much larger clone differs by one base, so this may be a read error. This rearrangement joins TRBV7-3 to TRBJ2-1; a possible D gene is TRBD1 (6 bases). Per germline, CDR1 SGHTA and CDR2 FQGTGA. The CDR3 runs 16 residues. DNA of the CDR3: TGTGCCTGCAGCTTAATGGGGGACAACTCCTACAATGAGCAGTTCTTC. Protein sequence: CACSLMGDNSYNEQFF.

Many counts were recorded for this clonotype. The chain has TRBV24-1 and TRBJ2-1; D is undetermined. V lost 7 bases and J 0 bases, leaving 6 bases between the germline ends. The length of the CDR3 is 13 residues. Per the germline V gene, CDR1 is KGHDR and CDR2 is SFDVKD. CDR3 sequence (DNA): TGTGCCACCAGGAGAAGCTCCTACAATGAGCAGTTCTTC. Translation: CATRRSSYNEQFF.

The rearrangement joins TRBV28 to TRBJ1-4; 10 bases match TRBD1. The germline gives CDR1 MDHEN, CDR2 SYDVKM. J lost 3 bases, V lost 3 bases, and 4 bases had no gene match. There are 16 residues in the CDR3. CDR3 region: CASSFGQGGSNEKLFF. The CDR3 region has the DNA TGTGCCAGCAGTTTTGGACAGGGGGGATCTAATGAAAAACTGTTTTTT.